This T cell receptor beta chain stems from a study of CD8 T cells in Susac syndrome. This CDR3 has 16 residues. Germline trimming cut 4 bases from V and 8 bases from J; bases unmatched to any gene: 11. The germline gives CDR1 SEHNR, CDR2 FQNEAQ (reference sequence). Random hexamers were used to reverse transcribe the RNA input (about 0.5 to 1 ug). Amplification of TCR beta CDR3 across 54 Vbeta and 13 Jbeta was performed with immunoSEQ multiplex PCR. Using its own MiXCR run on the immunoSEQ multiplex PCR reads, TCRdb lists one record per CDR3 protein. The table lists about 120,000 distinct CDR3 sequences, around 94% of them singletons.

This rearrangement joins TRBV7-9 to TRBJ1-6; 7 bases fit TRBD1. Sequencing used CD8+ T cells from PBMCs. This TCR derives from a human donor with Susac syndrome. The DNA of the CDR3 is TGTGCCAGCAGCTCCATGATTTCCAGGGGGGATTCACCCCTCCACTTT. It translates to CASSSMISRGDSPLHF. Full variable domain (remainder filled in from reference TRBV7-9 and TRBJ1-6): DTGVSQNPRHKITKRGQNVTFRCDPISEHNRLYWYRQTLGQGPEFLTYFQNEAQLEKSRLLSDRFSAERPKGSFSTLEIQRTEQGDSAMYLCASSSMISRGDSPLHFGNGTRLTVT.